This T cell receptor beta chain stems from a study of cytomegalovirus exposure and HLA in healthy donors. Per the germline V gene, CDR1 is SGHRS and CDR2 is YFSETQ. CDR3 length: 14 amino acids. Trimming left V 4 bases short and J 0 bases short, with 11 bases between. Study results and limitations: There were over 150 TCR beta chains listed as cytomegalovirus-associated.

The repertoire was sequenced with immunoSEQ multiplex PCR; TCRdb's copy has only in-frame clones and lacks some. The data hold over 85,000 clones, with roughly 90% observed a single time. A remark on this clone: No antigen is known for it.

The receptor was derived from a woman aged 30 to 39 in good health and CMV-seropositive. The sequenced sample consisted of PBMCs. V and J are TRBV5-1 and TRBJ2-7; a weak D match, TRBD1 (5 bases). The CDR3 DNA sequence: TGCGCCAGCAGCAGAGACAGCGCCTCCTACGAGCAGTACTTC. Protein sequence: CASSRDSASYEQYF.